The 11 T cell receptor beta chains below come from one sample, sequenced in a study of control samples from healthy donors and cancer patients. Libraries were prepared by immunoSEQ multiplex PCR; TCRdb keeps only in-frame clonotypes and omits some of them. The table has 65,000 to 80,000 clones, around 90% seen once. Specimen: PBMCs. The source of these receptors is a woman aged 55-69 years with head and neck cancer.

This chain links TRBV5-4 with TRBJ2-1; D is unresolved. Germline V CDR1 and CDR2: SGHNT, YYREEE (reference sequence). The ends were cut back, 3 bases at V and 0 bases at J, with 13 bases in the middle. The CDR3 consists of 16 residues. CDR3 DNA sequence: TGTGCCAGCAGCTCCGAACCTTGGAGCTCCTACAATGAGCAGTTCTTC. Its translation is CASSSEPWSSYNEQFF.

The rearrangement uses TRBV9 and TRBJ2-7; perhaps TRBD2 as D (6 bases). Germline V lookup: CDR1 SGDLS, CDR2 YYNGEE. This CDR3 has 15 amino acids. Between the trimmed V and J ends, which lost 0 bases and 2 bases, there was a span of 12 bases. The CDR3 region has the DNA TGTGCCAGCAGCGTAGAAGCGGGCAACACCTACGAGCAGTACTTC. This sequence encodes CASSVEAGNTYEQYF.

This sequence joins TRBV7-2 and TRBJ2-1; D remains unclear. CDR3 length: 12 residues. Trimming pared 0 bases from V and 9 bases from J, leaving 6 bases between. Germline V gene data show CDR1 as SGHTA and CDR2 as FQGNSA. The CDR3 protein is CASSLAVGEQFF. The CDR3, as DNA: TGTGCCAGCAGCTTAGCGGTCGGTGAGCAGTTCTTC.

This chain links TRBV6-2 or TRBV6-3 with TRBJ2-3, with TRBD2 matching over 10 bases. Trimming took 2 bases from V and 2 from J; bases not matched to a gene: 13. The CDR3 is 19 residues long. Germline loops: CDR1 MNHEY, CDR2 SVGEGT. The CDR3: CASSYGDPLAGTSTDTQYF. The CDR3 coding sequence is TGTGCCAGCAGTTACGGAGATCCACTAGCGGGAACCTCCACAGATACGCAGTATTTT.

This sequence joins TRBV6-1 and TRBJ1-6; D is unclear. The CDR3 loop spans 14 amino acids. Germline V gene lookup returns CDR1 MNHNS and CDR2 SASEGT. V dropped 2 bases and J dropped 7 bases, with 9 bases sitting between them. In DNA form, the CDR3 reads TGTGCCAGCAGTGAATCCCTGGGGAATTCACCCCTCCACTTT. It yields the protein CASSESLGNSPLHF.

This clone showed up just once. V gene TRBV6-5 combines with J gene TRBJ2-3; 7 nucleotides agree with TRBD2. Unmatched junction bases numbered 4, after V lost 5 bases and J lost 2 bases. The CDR3 covers 14 residues. Looked up from germline, CDR1 is MNHEY and CDR2 is SVGAGI. The CDR3 DNA reads as TGTGCCAGCAGTCGGGACTACACCACAGATACGCAGTATTTT. Its translation: CASSRDYTTDTQYF.

The genes are TRBV3-1 (or the pseudogene TRBV3-2) and TRBJ1-6; D perhaps matches TRBD1 (5 bases). Trimming removed 4 bases at V and 10 bases at J, with 11 bases between. The CDR3 is 13 amino acids. Per germline, CDR1 LGHDT and CDR2 YNNKEL (reference sequence). The CDR3: CASSRLGVSPLHF. Here the CDR3 DNA reads TGTGCCAGCAGCCGATTAGGGGTCTCACCCCTCCACTTT.

V is TRBV6-5 and J is TRBJ2-2; TRBD1 agrees at 8 bases. The J segment lost 5 bases and the V segment lost 8 bases, leaving 7 bases of the junction unmatched. The CDR3 consists of 14 residues. Germline CDR1 reads MNHEY; CDR2 reads SVGAGI. As DNA, the CDR3 is TGTGCCAGCGGAAAAACAGGGGGAACCGGGGAGCTGTTTTTT. This encodes CASGKTGGTGELFF.

The CDR3 here is CASTINSGNTIYF. In DNA form, the CDR3 reads TGTGCCAGCACCATCAACTCTGGAAACACCATATATTTT. This chain links TRBV6-5 with TRBJ1-3; D gene ambiguous. CDR1 and CDR2 from the germline V gene are MNHEY and SVGAGI. V was clipped by 7 bases and J by 0 bases, with 7 bases between them. This CDR3 has 13 amino acids.

J is TRBJ1-5 and V is TRBV28, with TRBD1 as a possible D gene (6 bases). CDR1 and CDR2 from the germline V gene are MDHEN and SYDVKM. The CDR3 is 15 residues long. The V end lost 6 bases, the J end lost 3 bases, and 15 bases lay between the germline ends. DNA of the CDR3: TGTGCCAGCAGGCAAGGGGGGCGAAACAATCAGCCCCAGCATTTT. Its protein is CASRQGGRNNQPQHF.

The table lists this clone with a few counts. The rearrangement links TRBV7-2 to TRBJ2-2; D ambiguous. V shed 4 bases and J shed 4 bases, with 7 bases lying between them. There are 13 residues in the CDR3. In germline, CDR1 is SGHTA, CDR2 FQGNSA. DNA of the CDR3: TGTGCCAGCAGCTCCCCCCCCACCGGGGAGCTGTTTTTT. Protein: CASSSPPTGELFF.